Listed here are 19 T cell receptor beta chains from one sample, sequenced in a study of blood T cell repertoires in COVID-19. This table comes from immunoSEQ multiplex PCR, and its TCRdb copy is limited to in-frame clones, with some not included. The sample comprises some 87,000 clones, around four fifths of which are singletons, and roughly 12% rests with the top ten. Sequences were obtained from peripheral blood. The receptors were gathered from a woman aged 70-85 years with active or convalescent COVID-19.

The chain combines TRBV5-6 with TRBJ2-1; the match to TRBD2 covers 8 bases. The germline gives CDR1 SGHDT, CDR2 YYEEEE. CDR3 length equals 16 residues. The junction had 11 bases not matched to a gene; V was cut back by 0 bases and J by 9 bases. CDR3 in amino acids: CASSLVQRGPRGEQFF. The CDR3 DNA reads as TGTGCCAGCAGCTTGGTGCAGCGGGGGCCGAGGGGTGAGCAGTTCTTC.

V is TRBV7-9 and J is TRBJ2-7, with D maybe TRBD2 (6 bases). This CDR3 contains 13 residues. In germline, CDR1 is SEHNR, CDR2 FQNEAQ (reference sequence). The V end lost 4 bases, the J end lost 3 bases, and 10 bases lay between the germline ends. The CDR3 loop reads CASSSAGGYEQYF. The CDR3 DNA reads TGTGCCAGCAGCTCGGCCGGGGGCTACGAGCAGTACTTC.

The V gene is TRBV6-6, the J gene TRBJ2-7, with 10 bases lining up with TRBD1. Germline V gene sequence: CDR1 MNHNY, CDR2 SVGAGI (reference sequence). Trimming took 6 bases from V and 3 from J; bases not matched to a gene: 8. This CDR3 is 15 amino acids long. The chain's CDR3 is CASRPPTGGGYEQYF. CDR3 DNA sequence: TGTGCCAGCAGACCCCCGACAGGGGGCGGCTACGAGCAGTACTTC.

The CDR3, as DNA: TGTGCCAGCAGTGAATGGGACAAGTCCTACGAGCAGTACTTC. Its protein product is CASSEWDKSYEQYF. V is TRBV3-1 (or the pseudogene TRBV3-2) and J is TRBJ2-7; D may be TRBD1 (6 bases). The CDR3 consists of 14 residues. In germline, CDR1 is LGHDT, CDR2 YNNKEL (reference sequence). V was shortened by 6 bases and J by 1 base, with 13 bases between the two germline ends.

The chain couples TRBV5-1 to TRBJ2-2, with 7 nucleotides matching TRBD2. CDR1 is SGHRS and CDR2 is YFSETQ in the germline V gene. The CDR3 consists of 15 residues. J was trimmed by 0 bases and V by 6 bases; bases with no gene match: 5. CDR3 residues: CASNPLATNTGELFF. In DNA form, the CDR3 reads TGCGCCAGCAACCCACTAGCGACGAACACCGGGGAGCTGTTTTTT. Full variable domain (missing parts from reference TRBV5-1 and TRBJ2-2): KAGVTQTPRYLIKTRGQQVTLSCSPISGHRSVSWYQQTPGQGLQFLFEYFSETQRNKGNFPGRFSGRQFSNSRSEMNVSTLELGDSALYLCASNPLATNTGELFFGEGSRLTVL.

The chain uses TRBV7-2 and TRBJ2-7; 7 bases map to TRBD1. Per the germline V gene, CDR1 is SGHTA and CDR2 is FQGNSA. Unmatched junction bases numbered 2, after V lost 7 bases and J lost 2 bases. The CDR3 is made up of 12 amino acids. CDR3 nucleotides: TGTGCCAGCAAAGACAGGGCCTACGAGCAGTACTTC. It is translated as CASKDRAYEQYF.

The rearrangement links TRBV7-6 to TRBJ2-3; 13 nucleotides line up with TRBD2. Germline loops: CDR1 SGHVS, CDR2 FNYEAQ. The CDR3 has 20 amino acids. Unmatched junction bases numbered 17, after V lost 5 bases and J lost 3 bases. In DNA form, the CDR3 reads TGTGCCAGCAGCCTTTGGACTAGCGGGGGCCAATCTCAGGAAACAGATACGCAGTATTTT. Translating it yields CASSLWTSGGQSQETDTQYF. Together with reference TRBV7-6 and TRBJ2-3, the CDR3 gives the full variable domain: GAGVSQSPRYKVTKRGQDVALRCDPISGHVSLYWYRQALGQGPEFLTYFNYEAQQDKSGLPNDRFSAERPEGSISTLTIQRTEQRDSAMYRCASSLWTSGGQSQETDTQYFGPGTRLTVL.

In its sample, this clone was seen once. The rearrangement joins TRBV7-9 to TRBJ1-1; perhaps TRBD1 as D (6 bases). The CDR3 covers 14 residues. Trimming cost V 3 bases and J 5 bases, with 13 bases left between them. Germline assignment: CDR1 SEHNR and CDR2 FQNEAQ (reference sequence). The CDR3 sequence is CASSFTGSGTEAFF. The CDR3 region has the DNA TGTGCCAGCAGCTTTACAGGGTCGGGGACTGAAGCTTTCTTT.

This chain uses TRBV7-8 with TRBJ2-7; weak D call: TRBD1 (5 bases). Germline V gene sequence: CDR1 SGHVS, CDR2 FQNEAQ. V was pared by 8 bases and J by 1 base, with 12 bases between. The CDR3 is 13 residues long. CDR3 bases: TGTGCCAGCGGTACGACAGCTTCCTACGAGCAGTACTTC. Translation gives CASGTTASYEQYF. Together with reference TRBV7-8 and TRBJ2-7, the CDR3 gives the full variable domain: GAGVSQSPRYKVAKRGQDVALRCDPISGHVSLFWYQQALGQGPEFLTYFQNEAQLDKSGLPSDRFFAERPEGSVSTLKIQRTQQEDSAVYLCASGTTASYEQYFGPGTRLTVT.

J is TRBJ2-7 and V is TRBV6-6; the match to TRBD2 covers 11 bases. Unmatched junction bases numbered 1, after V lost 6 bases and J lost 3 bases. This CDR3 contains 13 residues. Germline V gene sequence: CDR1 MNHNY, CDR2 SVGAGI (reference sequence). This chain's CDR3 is CASRTSGGYEQYF. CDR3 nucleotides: TGTGCCAGCAGAACTAGCGGGGGCTACGAGCAGTACTTC.

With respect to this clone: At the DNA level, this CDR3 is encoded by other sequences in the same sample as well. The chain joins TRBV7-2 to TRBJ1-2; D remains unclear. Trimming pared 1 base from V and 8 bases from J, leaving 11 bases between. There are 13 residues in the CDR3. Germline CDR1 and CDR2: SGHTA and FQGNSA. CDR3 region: CASSLVGSGGYTF. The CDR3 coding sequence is TGTGCCAGCAGCTTAGTGGGGAGTGGGGGCTACACCTTC.

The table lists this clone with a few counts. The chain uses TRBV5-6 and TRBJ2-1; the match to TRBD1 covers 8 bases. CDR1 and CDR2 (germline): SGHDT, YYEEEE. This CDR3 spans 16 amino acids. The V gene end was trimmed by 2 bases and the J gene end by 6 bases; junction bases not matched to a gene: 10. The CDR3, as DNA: TGTGCCAGCAGCTTTCGTCAGGGGGCGGAAGGCAATGAGCAGTTCTTC. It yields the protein CASSFRQGAEGNEQFF.

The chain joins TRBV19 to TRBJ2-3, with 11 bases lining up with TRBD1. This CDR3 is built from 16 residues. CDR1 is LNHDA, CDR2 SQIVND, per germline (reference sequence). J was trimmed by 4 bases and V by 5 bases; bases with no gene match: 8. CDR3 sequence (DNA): TGTGCCAGTAGTCGACGGACAGGGGGCGTTTCAGATACGCAGTATTTT. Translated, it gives CASSRRTGGVSDTQYF.

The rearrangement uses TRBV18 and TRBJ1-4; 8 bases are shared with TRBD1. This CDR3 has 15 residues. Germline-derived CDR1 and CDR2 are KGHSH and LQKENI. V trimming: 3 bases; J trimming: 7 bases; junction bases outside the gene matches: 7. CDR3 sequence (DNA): TGTGCCAGCTCACCGGCAGGGGGCTTGTCTGAAAAACTGTTTTTT. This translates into CASSPAGGLSEKLFF.

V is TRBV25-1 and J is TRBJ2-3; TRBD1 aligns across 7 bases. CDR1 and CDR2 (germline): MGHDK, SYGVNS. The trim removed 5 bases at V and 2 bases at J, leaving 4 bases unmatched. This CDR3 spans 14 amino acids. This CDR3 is CASSSQGDTDTQYF. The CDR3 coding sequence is TGTGCCAGCAGTTCCCAGGGGGACACAGATACGCAGTATTTT.

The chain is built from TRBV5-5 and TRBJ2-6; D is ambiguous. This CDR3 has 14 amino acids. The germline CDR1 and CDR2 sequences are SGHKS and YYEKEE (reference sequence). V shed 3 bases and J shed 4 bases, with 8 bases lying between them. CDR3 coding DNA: TGTGCCAGCAGCTCGAGTCTCGGGGCCAACGTCCTGACTTTC. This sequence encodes CASSSSLGANVLTF.

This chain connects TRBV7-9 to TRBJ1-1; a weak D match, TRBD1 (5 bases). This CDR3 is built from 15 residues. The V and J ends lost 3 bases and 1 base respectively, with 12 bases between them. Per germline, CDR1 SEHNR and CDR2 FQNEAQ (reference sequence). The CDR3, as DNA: TGTGCCAGCAGCTTTAGGCAGGGCCCGAACACTGAAGCTTTCTTT. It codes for CASSFRQGPNTEAFF.

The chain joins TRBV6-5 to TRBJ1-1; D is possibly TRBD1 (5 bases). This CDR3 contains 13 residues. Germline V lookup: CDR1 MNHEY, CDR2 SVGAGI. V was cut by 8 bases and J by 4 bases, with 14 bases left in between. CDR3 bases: TGTGCCAGCGGAAGGGGAGGTAGCACTGAAGCTTTCTTT. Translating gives CASGRGGSTEAFF.

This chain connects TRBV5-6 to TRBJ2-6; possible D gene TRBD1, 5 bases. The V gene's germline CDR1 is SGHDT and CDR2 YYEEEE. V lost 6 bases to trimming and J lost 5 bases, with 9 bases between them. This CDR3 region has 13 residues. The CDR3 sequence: CASTEDRANVLTF. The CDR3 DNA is TGTGCCAGCACCGAGGACAGGGCCAACGTCCTGACTTTC.